This entry is about one T cell receptor (beta chain). What it recognizes is unknown. Libraries were prepared by immunoSEQ multiplex PCR; TCRdb keeps only in-frame clonotypes and omits some of them. The profile covers about 120,000 clones, with roughly 90% appearing a single time and around 8% taken by the ten largest. The entry originates in a study of T cell responses to AZD1222 COVID-19 vaccine. About the research overall: Timing groups of about 4 and about 12 weeks for second doses were pooled.

Study results and limitations: Distributed over spike, vaccine-associated CD4 TCRs predominated at 160-218 and 743-854. Females outnumbered males among donors, who were mostly white British; clonal diversity was possibly underestimated. Unmutated variant regions are reportedly targeted by nearly half of spike-specific TCRs.

The length of the CDR3 is 12 residues. Trimming took off 5 bases at V and 5 bases at J, with 9 bases between the two ends. Germline CDR1 SGHVS, CDR2 FQNEAQ. Sequenced here: peripheral blood, sampled on day 0 of AZD1222 vaccination. The receptor was derived from an adult in good health. This chain connects TRBV7-8 to TRBJ2-5; D is unclear. The DNA of the CDR3 is TGTGCCAGCAGCCTTAGTCGGGAGACCCAGTACTTC. It encodes CASSLSRETQYF. Full variable domain (outside the CDR3, taken from reference TRBV7-8 and TRBJ2-5): GAGVSQSPRYKVAKRGQDVALRCDPISGHVSLFWYQQALGQGPEFLTYFQNEAQLDKSGLPSDRFFAERPEGSVSTLKIQRTQQEDSAVYLCASSLSRETQYFGPGTRLLVL.